Presented here are 13 T cell receptor beta chains from one specimen sequenced in a study of T-cell memory formation after mild COVID-19. TCRdb ran MiXCR on the 5' RACE reads and lists one entry per CDR3 protein. The table records approximately 450,000 distinct CDR3 sequences, over 15% of them present only once. Sequenced material: PBMCs or a T cell subset sorted from them (not recorded which). The receptors stem from an adult woman who had mild COVID-19 (a few samples of this study predate the infection). Cell type and time point are not known.

The rearrangement joins TRBV5-1 to TRBJ1-1; no firm D call. The CDR3 extends over 14 amino acids. Deletions cut 5 bases from V and 1 base from J, with 12 bases between. CDR1 SGHRS and CDR2 YFSETQ come from the germline V gene. The CDR3 DNA reads TGCGCCAGCAGAGAACAGCTTCAGAACACTGAAGCTTTCTTT. Amino acids: CASREQLQNTEAFF.

The CDR3: CASSRPLYEQYF. In nucleotides, the CDR3 is TGTGCCAGCAGTAGGCCGCTCTACGAGCAGTACTTC. The rearrangement joins TRBV12-3 or TRBV12-4 to TRBJ2-7; no clear D. Trimming left V 5 bases short and J 3 bases short, with 8 bases between. The CDR3 has 12 amino acids.

A few counts support this clonotype. This rearrangement joins TRBV5-8 to TRBJ2-6, with D possibly being TRBD1 (6 bases). The CDR3 consists of 16 residues. Trimming took 0 bases from V and 2 from J, leaving 9 bases between them. Per germline, CDR1 SGHTS and CDR2 YDEGEE. CDR3 region: CASSLDRAAGANVLTF. CDR3 DNA: TGTGCCAGCAGCTTGGACAGGGCGGCTGGGGCCAACGTCCTGACTTTC.

This clonotype was picked up a small number of times. This chain uses TRBV12-3 or TRBV12-4 with TRBJ1-1; no definite D call. The CDR3 contains 14 residues. The ends were cut back, 5 bases at V and 1 base at J, with 11 bases in the middle. Here the CDR3 reads CASSLSHTNTEAFF. The DNA of the CDR3 is TGTGCCAGCAGTCTATCCCACACGAACACTGAAGCTTTCTTT.

This clonotype was observed a handful of times. The chain employs TRBV12-3 or TRBV12-4 and TRBJ2-2; no definite D call. The ends were cut back, 2 bases at V and 4 bases at J, with 14 bases in the middle. The CDR3 has 16 residues. This CDR3 is CASSLIRRFGTGELFF. CDR3 sequence (DNA): TGTGCCAGCAGTTTAATACGTAGGTTCGGCACCGGGGAGCTGTTTTTT.

This clonotype came up a few times. This chain links TRBV5-1 with TRBJ2-3, with 7 bases aligning to TRBD2. CDR1 and CDR2 from the germline V gene are SGHRS and YFSETQ. The CDR3 length is 16 residues. Unmatched junction bases numbered 7, after V lost 0 bases and J lost 3 bases. The CDR3 is CASSLVRASGTDTQYF. The DNA for the CDR3 is TGCGCCAGCAGCTTGGTGCGGGCTAGCGGAACAGATACGCAGTATTTT.

This clonotype was recorded at least ten times. This chain links TRBV20-1 with TRBJ2-7; D uncertain. V lost 3 bases and J 0 bases, leaving 6 bases between the germline ends. There are 12 residues in the CDR3. Germline V gene lookup returns CDR1 DFQATT and CDR2 SNEGSKA (reference sequence). The CDR3 bases are TGCAGTGCTAGGCTGGCCTCCTACGAGCAGTACTTC. This sequence encodes CSARLASYEQYF.

This chain joins TRBV9 and TRBJ2-3, with D perhaps TRBD1 (5 bases). Germline CDR1 SGDLS, CDR2 YYNGEE. V lost 5 bases to trimming and J lost 4 bases, with 17 bases between them. The CDR3 has 15 residues. In DNA, the CDR3 is TGTGCCAGCAGTCTTGGGTCAGGGATCTCAGATACGCAGTATTTT. It encodes CASSLGSGISDTQYF.

This clonotype was detected only a few times. The rearrangement links TRBV10-3 to TRBJ2-1, with 8 bases matching TRBD1. V lost 7 bases and J lost 6; bases outside the gene matches: 5. The CDR3 consists of 13 residues. Germline V lookup: CDR1 ENHRY, CDR2 SYGVKD. The CDR3 nucleotides are TGTGCCATCAAGGAGACAGGGGTCAATGAGCAGTTCTTC. Residues: CAIKETGVNEQFF.

The chain uses TRBV29-1 and TRBJ2-2; D is perhaps TRBD1 or TRBD2 (5 bases each). Germline V gene data show CDR1 as SQVTM and CDR2 as ANQGSEA. Trimming took off 3 bases at V and 7 bases at J, with 15 bases between the two ends. CDR3 length: 14 amino acids. CDR3 nucleotide sequence: TGCAGCGTTGATTGGGACGGTGCAGGCGGGGAGCTGTTTTTT. The encoded protein is CSVDWDGAGGELFF.

This clonotype was seen only a few times. The chain couples TRBV9 to TRBJ2-3; 7 bases match TRBD1. CDR1 and CDR2 (germline): SGDLS, YYNGEE. The CDR3 has 14 amino acids. Losses at the gene ends were 3 bases for V and 9 bases for J; bases not matched to a gene: 10. CDR3 nucleotide sequence: TGTGCCAGCAGCGCAAGACAGGGTCCGGCAACGCAGTATTTT. Residues: CASSARQGPATQYF.

This clonotype was found a few times. The rearrangement uses TRBV6-5 and TRBJ1-6; D possibly corresponds to TRBD1 (6 bases). This CDR3 has 16 residues. Trimming stripped 8 bases from V and 7 bases from J, with 21 bases between. CDR1 is MNHEY and CDR2 is SVGAGI in the germline V gene. CDR3 region: CASGYSGQSRNSPLHF. The CDR3 DNA follows: TGTGCCAGCGGATACTCAGGACAGTCGAGAAATTCACCCCTCCACTTT.

This clonotype was picked up a small number of times. The chain couples TRBV4-2 to TRBJ1-5; D is ambiguous. The CDR3 extends over 18 amino acids. Trimming cost V 0 bases and J 0 bases, with 15 bases left between them. Germline CDR1 LGHNA, CDR2 YNFKEQ. The DNA of the CDR3 is TGTGCCAGCAGCCAAGATGGGCCCTCCGGGATTAGCAATCAGCCCCAGCATTTT. Its protein product is CASSQDGPSGISNQPQHF.